The 14 T cell receptor beta chains reported below all come from one sample, sequenced in a study of T cells in localized non-small cell lung cancer. Measured with immunoSEQ multiplex PCR; TCRdb has only the in-frame clones, and not every one. The table lists tens of thousands of clones, around 80% of them singletons. The source material was PBMCs, sampled before any cancer treatment. The receptors shown here come from a woman aged 35 to 70 with stage II lung adenocarcinoma.

The V gene is TRBV6-5, the J gene TRBJ2-1, with 8 bases aligning to TRBD1. CDR3 length: 14 amino acids. V dropped 3 bases and J dropped 6; count of bases not matched to a gene: 4. From germline, CDR1 is MNHEY and CDR2 SVGAGI. The chain's CDR3 is CASSYTDRANEQFF. DNA for the CDR3: TGTGCCAGCAGTTATACGGACAGGGCCAATGAGCAGTTCTTC.

This clone appeared a single time. This rearrangement joins TRBV10-2 to TRBJ1-2; 12 bases fit TRBD1. CDR1 and CDR2 (germline): WSHSY, SAAADI. This CDR3 has 17 amino acids. V lost 0 bases to trimming and J lost 8 bases; unmatched junction nucleotides: 10. The chain's CDR3 is CASSESGTGGGGEGYTF. In nucleotides, the CDR3 is TGCGCCAGCAGTGAGTCCGGGACAGGGGGCGGCGGGGAAGGCTACACCTTC.

A single count supports this clone. At one end, the junction sequence differs from germline, possibly due to a read error. CDR3 bases: TGTGCCAGCTCCCCACTGAAGGATCAGCCCCAGCATTTT. It yields the protein CASSPLKDQPQHF. The chain combines TRBV18 with TRBJ1-5; D is ambiguous. The germline V gene encodes CDR1 KGHSH and CDR2 LQKENI. This CDR3 region has 13 residues.

The chain recombines TRBV11-2 with TRBJ1-3; TRBD1 might be the D (5 bases). The CDR3 extends over 16 amino acids. V was shortened by 1 base and J by 1 base, with 11 bases between the two germline ends. The germline CDR1 and CDR2 sequences are SGHAT and FQNNGV. The CDR3 loop is CASSLVWRGSGNTIYF. In nucleotides, the CDR3 is TGTGCCAGCAGCTTAGTTTGGAGGGGTTCTGGAAACACCATATATTTT. The full variable domain, completed using reference TRBV11-2 and TRBJ1-3, is EAGVAQSPRYKIIEKRQSVAFWCNPISGHATLYWYQQILGQGPKLLIQFQNNGVVDDSQLPKDRFSAERLKGVDSTLKIQPAKLEDSAVYLCASSLVWRGSGNTIYFGEGSWLTVV.

The J gene is TRBJ1-5, the V gene TRBV29-1; weak D call: TRBD1 (5 bases). CDR1 and CDR2 (germline): SQVTM, ANQGSEA. V lost 4 bases and J lost 6, with 13 bases in between. CDR3 length: 13 residues. The CDR3 protein is CSVGVGDGQPQHF. CDR3 nucleotides: TGCAGCGTTGGTGTAGGGGATGGTCAGCCCCAGCATTTT.

The chain carries TRBV5-1 and TRBJ1-5; D possibly corresponds to TRBD1 (5 bases). CDR1 is SGHRS, CDR2 YFSETQ, per germline. V was pared by 4 bases and J by 11 bases, with 22 bases between. The CDR3 covers 15 residues. CDR3 sequence (DNA): TGCGCCAGCAGCCCGGATGGGACCCCTGCTATGGCCCAGCATTTT. Its protein product is CASSPDGTPAMAQHF.

The CDR3 region has the DNA TGCGCCAGCAGTCTCCCCGGGACAGGGGATAGAAACATTCAGTACTTC. It is translated as CASSLPGTGDRNIQYF. This sequence joins TRBV23-1 and TRBJ2-4; TRBD1 matches at 10 bases. TRBV23-1 is known as an ORF, though its function is uncertain. V trimming: 4 bases; J trimming: 6 bases; junction bases outside the gene matches: 9. The CDR3 runs to 16 residues.

DNA of the CDR3: TGTGCCAGCAGTGACGGACCTAGCGATCGAGAGACCCAGTACTTC. Translating it yields CASSDGPSDRETQYF. The chain uses TRBV6-1 and TRBJ2-5, with TRBD2 as a possible D gene (6 bases). Per germline, CDR1 MNHNS and CDR2 SASEGT. V shed 3 bases and J shed 4 bases, with 15 bases lying between them. CDR3 length: 15 amino acids.

The chain couples TRBV19 to TRBJ2-7; 9 bases line up with TRBD1. The germline V gene encodes CDR1 LNHDA and CDR2 SQIVND (reference sequence). The CDR3 has 13 amino acids. V gave up 8 bases and J gave up 5 bases; unmatched junction bases: 7. The CDR3 nucleotides read TGTGCCAGTGCACAGGGGGCGCAGGACGAGCAGTACTTC. As protein: CASAQGAQDEQYF. The variable domain in full, with the rest retrieved from reference TRBV19 and TRBJ2-7, is DGGITQSPKYLFRKEGQNVTLSCEQNLNHDAMYWYRQDPGQGLRLIYYSQIVNDFQKGDIAEGYSVSREKKESFPLTVTSAQKNPTAFYLCASAQGAQDEQYFGPGTRLTVT.

This chain uses TRBV2 with TRBJ1-1, with TRBD1 as a possible D gene (6 bases). Trimming removed 3 bases from V and 0 bases from J, with 11 bases in between. This CDR3 spans 15 amino acids. Germline values: CDR1 SNHLY, CDR2 FYNNEI. The CDR3: CASSDSRGLNTEAFF. The CDR3 DNA reads as TGTGCCAGCAGTGACTCACGGGGGCTGAACACTGAAGCTTTCTTT.

The chain is built from TRBV6-5 and TRBJ2-7; D is unresolved. CDR1 and CDR2 from the germline V gene are MNHEY and SVGAGI. The V gene lost 5 bases and the J gene lost 0 bases, with 14 bases spanning the gap. The CDR3 runs to 15 residues. As DNA, the CDR3 is TGTGCCAGCAGTAGGGCGGCGTCGATCTCCTACGAGCAGTACTTC. Translating it yields CASSRAASISYEQYF.

The chain uses TRBV5-1 and TRBJ2-3; 7 bases are a match to TRBD1. Germline trimming cut 6 bases from V and 1 base from J; bases unmatched to any gene: 5. This CDR3 region has 14 residues. Germline lookup yields CDR1 SGHRS and CDR2 YFSETQ. The CDR3 here is CASMRQGRTDTQYF. The CDR3 DNA reads as TGCGCCAGCATGAGACAGGGACGCACAGATACGCAGTATTTT.

V gene TRBV27 combines with J gene TRBJ2-1; no clear D gene. Germline lookup yields CDR1 MNHEY and CDR2 SMNVEV (reference sequence). The V and J ends lost 2 bases and 5 bases respectively, with 10 bases between them. The CDR3 length is 14 residues. The CDR3 DNA is TGTGCCAGCAGTTTACTTTTTGGTGACAATGAGCAGTTCTTC. Its translation: CASSLLFGDNEQFF.

The chain recombines TRBV30 with TRBJ2-1, with a possible D match to TRBD2 (5 bases). Germline CDR1 reads GTSNPN; CDR2 reads SVGIG (reference sequence). The V end lost 5 bases, the J end lost 6 bases, and 20 bases lay between the germline ends. The CDR3 covers 15 residues. The CDR3 sequence: CAWGDLSGLPNEQFF. CDR3 DNA: TGTGCCTGGGGAGATCTCAGCGGCCTACCCAATGAGCAGTTCTTC.